This T cell receptor (beta chain) was observed in a study of blood T cell repertoires in COVID-19. Data came from immunoSEQ multiplex PCR; TCRdb stores just in-frame clones and leaves some out. The data hold about 68,000 clones, with 85% to 90% observed a single time. Trimming pared 4 bases from V and 3 bases from J, leaving 13 bases between. The CDR3 totals 15 residues. CDR1 is LGHNT and CDR2 is FRNRAP in the germline V gene. This sequence joins TRBV12-5 and TRBJ1-3; D is ambiguous. The sample consisted of peripheral blood. The receptor was derived from a man aged 50-60 years with active COVID-19. The CDR3 DNA follows: TGTGCTAGTGGTTCCCTGTCGGGGAATGGAAACACCATATATTTT. Its translation is CASGSLSGNGNTIYF.